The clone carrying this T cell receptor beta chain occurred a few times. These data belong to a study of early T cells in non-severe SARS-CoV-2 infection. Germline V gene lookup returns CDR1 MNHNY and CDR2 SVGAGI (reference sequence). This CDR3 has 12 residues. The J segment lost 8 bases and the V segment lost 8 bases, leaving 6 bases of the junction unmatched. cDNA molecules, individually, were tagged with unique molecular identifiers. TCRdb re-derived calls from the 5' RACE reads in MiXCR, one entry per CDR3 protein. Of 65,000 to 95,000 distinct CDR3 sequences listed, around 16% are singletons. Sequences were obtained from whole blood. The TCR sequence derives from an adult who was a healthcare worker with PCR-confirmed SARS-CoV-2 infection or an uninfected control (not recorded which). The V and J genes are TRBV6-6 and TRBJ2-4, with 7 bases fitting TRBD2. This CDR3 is CASGGVADIQYF. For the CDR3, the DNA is TGTGCCAGCGGGGGGGTTGCGGACATTCAGTACTTC.